The next 16 T cell receptor beta chains were all read from a single sample in a study of T cells in women clearing cervical HPV infection. TCRdb's copy holds only in-frame clones and misses some; the assay was immunoSEQ multiplex PCR. The sample table includes tens of thousands of clones. The sequenced sample consisted of blood buffy coat. Receptor source: a woman between 18 and 69 years old with a cervical HPV16 infection that either progressed to CIN3+ or cleared (not recorded which).

For this clone: From the germline J gene comes the end of the CDR3, since the read stops 3 residues before it. V gene TRBV2 combines with J gene TRBJ1-5; TRBD1 agrees at 8 bases. V lost 9 bases, J lost 8 bases, and 6 bases stayed unmatched. This CDR3 is built from 12 residues. Germline CDR1 is SNHLY and CDR2 is FYNNEI. Here the CDR3 reads CASDDRGEPQHF. Partial CDR3 DNA: TGTGCCAGTGATGACAGGGGCGAGCCC.

The CDR3 loop is CASSIYEGRGYGQYF. Incomplete CDR3 DNA: TGTGCCAGTAGTATATACGAGGGGCGAGGCTATGGT. The chain recombines TRBV19 with TRBJ2-4, with D perhaps matching TRBD1 or TRBD2 (5 bases each). The read stops 3 residues short of the end of the CDR3; the missing end is completed from the germline J gene. CDR3 length equals 15 residues. Germline CDR1 LNHDA, CDR2 SQIVND (reference sequence).

About this clone: The read terminates 3 residues ahead of where the CDR3 ends, so the germline J gene completes it. This rearrangement joins TRBV10-3 to TRBJ1-2, with 7 bases identical to TRBD1. With V trimmed by 5 bases and J by 1 base, 7 bases remained unmatched. The length of the CDR3 is 15 residues. Germline CDR1 is ENHRY and CDR2 is SYGVKD. The covered CDR3 bases are TGTGCCATCAGTCAGACAGGGATTAGTAACTATGGC. This encodes CAISQTGISNYG. In full, the CDR3 reads CAISQTGISNYGYTF.

A word on this clone: From the germline J gene comes the end of the CDR3, since the read stops 3 residues before it. The rearrangement joins TRBV7-2 to TRBJ2-1; no definite D call. The germline V gene has CDR1 SGHTA and CDR2 FQGNSA. This CDR3 is built from 15 residues. Trimming left V 1 base short and J 2 bases short, with 9 bases between. CDR3 protein: CASSLGGVPYNEQFF. The covered CDR3 bases are TGTGCCAGCAGCTTAGGCGGCGTCCCCTACAATGAG.

In the case of this clone: From the germline J gene comes the end of the CDR3, since the read stops 3 residues before it. The gene calls are TRBV14 and TRBJ2-3; 7 bases map to TRBD1. The CDR3 length is 15 residues. Germline-derived CDR1 and CDR2 are SGHDN and FVKESK. The CDR3 bases that were read are TGTGCCAGCAGCCAGGGGACAGTTTGGAAAGAGACG. As protein: CASSQGTVWKET. The whole CDR3 protein reads CASSQGTVWKETQYF.

Concerning this clone itself: The read ends 3 residues early relative to the CDR3; the germline J gene fills the gap. The rearrangement links TRBV2 to TRBJ2-5; TRBD1 is a possible D gene (5 bases). Trimming stripped 4 bases from V and 3 bases from J, with 9 bases between. This CDR3 comprises 13 residues. The V gene's germline CDR1 is SNHLY and CDR2 FYNNEI. The sequenced CDR3 bases are TGTGCCAGCAGTGTTATCAGGGAAGAGACC. It is translated as CASSVIREET. The CDR3 in its entirety is CASSVIREETQYF.

A remark on this clone: At one end the junction does not follow the germline gene, possibly because of a read error. The read ends 3 residues early relative to the CDR3; the germline J gene fills the gap. This sample includes further DNA sequences coding for the same CDR3. The V and J genes are TRBV7-8 and TRBJ1-3, with TRBD1 identical over 11 bases. The CDR3 totals 18 residues. Germline CDR1 and CDR2: SGHVS and FQNEAQ. CDR3 sequence: CASSLVLRGTGGRNTIYF. The CDR3 bases that were read are TGTGCCAGCAGCTTAGTTCTCCGCGGGACAGGGGGAAGAAACACT.

To note about this clone: One end of the junction does not line up with germline, which may come from a read error. With the read ending 3 residues before the CDR3 end, the germline J gene is used to fill in that end. This sample includes further DNA sequences coding for the same CDR3. The rearrangement uses TRBV7-9 and TRBJ2-7; 7 bases match TRBD2. CDR1 is SEHNR and CDR2 is FQNEAQ in the germline V gene (reference sequence). CDR3 length equals 14 residues. The CDR3 DNA, read in part, is TGTGCTAGCAGCTTTGGGGGGGTGGCCTACGAG. This sequence encodes CASSFGGVAYE. The full CDR3 protein reads CASSFGGVAYEQYF.

Comment on this clone: The CDR3 is cut off 3 residues early in the read; its end comes from the germline J gene. The chain uses TRBV7-9 and TRBJ1-1, with 7 positions matching TRBD1. CDR3 size: 14 residues. Germline V gene lookup returns CDR1 SEHNR and CDR2 FQNEAQ (reference sequence). The sequenced CDR3 bases are TGTGCCAGCAGCCCGGGACAGACCCTCAATGAG. Residues: CASSPGQTLNE. The whole CDR3 reads CASSPGQTLNEAFF. Based on the CDR3 plus reference TRBV7-9 and TRBJ1-1, the full variable domain is DTGVSQNPRHKITKRGQNVTFRCDPISEHNRLYWYRQTLGQGPEFLTYFQNEAQLEKSRLLSDRFSAERPKGSFSTLEIQRTEQGDSAMYLCASSPGQTLNEAFFGQGTRLTVV.

As regards this clone: The read comes to an end 3 residues before the CDR3 does, leaving the germline J gene to fill in the end. The genes are TRBV29-1 and TRBJ1-4; 9 bases agree with TRBD1. With V trimmed by 5 bases and J by 6 bases, 7 bases remained unmatched. The CDR3 consists of 14 residues. CDR1 is SQVTM, CDR2 ANQGSEA, per germline. The covered CDR3 bases are TGCAGCGTTAAGTTCGACAGGGGGTATGAAAAA. Amino acid sequence: CSVKFDRGYEK. The CDR3 reads in full as CSVKFDRGYEKLFF.

For this clone: Coverage ceases 3 residues before the CDR3 finishes, and the germline J gene fills in the end. The rearrangement uses TRBV10-3 and TRBJ2-7; no firm D call. The CDR3 contains 11 residues. Germline V gene sequence: CDR1 ENHRY, CDR2 SYGVKD. Trimming took off 4 bases at V and 4 bases at J, with 5 bases between the two ends. The sequenced part of the CDR3 DNA is TGTGCCATCAGTGGTATGTACGAG. Translation gives CAISGMYE. The complete CDR3 sequence is CAISGMYEQYF.

Concerning this clone: The read terminates 3 residues before the CDR3 end, so the remaining end is supplied by the germline J gene. J is TRBJ1-1 and V is TRBV18, with a weak D call TRBD1 (5 bases). V dropped 6 bases and J dropped 1 base, with 12 bases sitting between them. The germline V gene has CDR1 KGHSH and CDR2 LQKENI. The CDR3 covers 14 residues. CDR3 DNA, as far as it was read: TGTGCCAGCTCGCCGGACATTCCGAACACTGAA. Protein: CASSPDIPNTE. The CDR3 in its entirety is CASSPDIPNTEAFF.

To note about this clone: The read is 3 residues too short to cover the CDR3 end, so that end is filled in from the germline J gene. The chain is built from TRBV5-1 and TRBJ2-3; 9 bases align to TRBD2. The J segment lost 1 base and the V segment lost 4 bases, leaving 7 bases of the junction unmatched. This CDR3 comprises 16 residues. CDR1 and CDR2 (germline): SGHRS, YFSETQ. Partial CDR3 DNA: TGCGCCAGCAGCCCAGGACTAGCGAGCCGCACAGATACG. Its protein is CASSPGLASRTDT. The full CDR3 is CASSPGLASRTDTQYF.

In the case of this clone: From the germline J gene comes the end of the CDR3, since the read stops 3 residues before it. The chain couples TRBV19 to TRBJ1-1, with D maybe TRBD1 (5 bases). V was pared by 9 bases and J by 1 base, with 9 bases between. The CDR3 is made up of 12 amino acids. Germline assignment: CDR1 LNHDA and CDR2 SQIVND (reference sequence). The sequenced part of the CDR3 DNA is TGTGCCAGCCTCGGGGGGAACACTGAA. Translated, it gives CASLGGNTE. The whole CDR3 sequence is CASLGGNTEAFF.

In regard to this clone: The read terminates 3 residues before the CDR3 end, so the remaining end is supplied by the germline J gene. The chain combines TRBV7-3 with TRBJ1-2, with D hard to call. This CDR3 contains 15 residues. CDR1 SGHTA and CDR2 FQGTGA come from the germline V gene. CDR3 in amino acids: CASSLGGGKTYDYTF. The CDR3 bases that were read are TGTGCCAGCAGCTTAGGCGGCGGGAAAACCTACGAC.

On this clone itself: The read terminates 3 residues ahead of where the CDR3 ends, so the germline J gene completes it. The chain has TRBV10-3 and TRBJ2-2; a weak D match, TRBD2 (5 bases). The V gene lost 6 bases and the J gene lost 6 bases, with 20 bases spanning the gap. Germline loops: CDR1 ENHRY, CDR2 SYGVKD. CDR3 size: 16 residues. CDR3 region: CAIRDLARGRAGELFF. The CDR3 bases that were read are TGTGCCATCAGGGATTTGGCACGGGGAAGGGCCGGGGAG.